These T cell receptor beta chains were read from a single sample in a study of blood T cell repertoires in COVID-19. The protocol was immunoSEQ multiplex PCR, while the TCRdb copy is restricted to in-frame clones and leaves out a portion. The table shows 190,000 or so clones, with around 82% occurring only once. The material sequenced was peripheral blood. These receptors were collected from a man in his forties or fifties with active or convalescent COVID-19. The CDR3 runs from the conserved cysteine through the conserved F or W. Each record gives: V gene, clone size, D gene, J gene, CDR3 DNA, CDR3 protein. The D gene is left open where the match is weak. The listing skips clone size in some rows; elsewhere it reads once, few, many or a size class.

>TRBV7-2|once|TRBD2|TRBJ2-7
TGTGCCAGCAGCTTAGGGGGGGCGGGGGGCTACGAGCAGTACTTC
CASSLGGAGGYEQYF
>TRBV19|-|-|TRBJ1-1
TGTGCCAGTAGCCGTATTAGCACGGGGACTGAAGCTTTCTTT
CASSRISTGTEAFF
>TRBV30|-|-|TRBJ1-1
TGTGCCTGGATGGAGGGGTTGAAGACTGAAGCTTTCTTT
CAWMEGLKTEAFF
>TRBV4-1|-|-|TRBJ1-4
TGCGCCAGCAGCCAAGGGGGGCGGACTGAAAAACTGTTTTTT
CASSQGGRTEKLFF
>TRBV5-1|-|-|TRBJ2-1
TGCGCCAGCAGCTTTATGCGGGACAGTATTTACAATGAGCAGTTCTTC
CASSFMRDSIYNEQFF
>TRBV3-1/TRBV3-2|-|TRBD1|TRBJ1-6
TGTGCCAGCGGTCGGGACAGGAATTCACCCCTCCACTTT
CASGRDRNSPLHF
>TRBV7-6|-|-|TRBJ1-6
TGTGCCAGCAGCTTAGGGCCCGGGGTTGCTTCACCCCTCCACTTT
CASSLGPGVASPLHF
>TRBV3-1/TRBV3-2|once|TRBD1|TRBJ1-1
TGTGCCAGCAGCCACCTGGACAGGGCCACTGAAGCTTTCTTT
CASSHLDRATEAFF
>TRBV19|-|-|TRBJ2-2
TGTGCCAGTAGTATTGCAGCGAACACCGGGGAGCTGTTTTTT
CASSIAANTGELFF
>TRBV3-1/TRBV3-2|-|TRBD2|TRBJ2-1
TGTGCCAGCAGCCAAGCGGGAGAGGGGACTGGGAGGGTAGAGGAGCAGTTCTTC
CASSQAGEGTGRVEEQFF
>TRBV19|-|-|TRBJ2-3
TGTGCCAGTAGTCGATTGGGAGGAGATACGCAGTATTTT
CASSRLGGDTQYF
>TRBV5-1|-|-|TRBJ1-1
TGCGCCAGCAGCTTGGTTGCGGGATCCACTGAAGCTTTCTTT
CASSLVAGSTEAFF
>TRBV28|-|-|TRBJ2-5
TGTGCCAGCAGTTTAATCCGGGACATAAGCAGGGGAGAGACCCAGTACTTC
CASSLIRDISRGETQYF
>TRBV19|-|TRBD1|TRBJ2-7
TGTGCCAGCGGGACAGGGCCCTACGAGCAGTACTTC
CASGTGPYEQYF
>TRBV28|-|TRBD1|TRBJ1-2
TGTGCCAGCAAGGACAGGCCCGAATACTATGGCTACACCTTC
CASKDRPEYYGYTF
>TRBV6-1|-|TRBD1|TRBJ2-7
TGTGCCAGCAGTGACCGACAGGGGGACGAGCAGTACTTC
CASSDRQGDEQYF
>TRBV5-1|-|-|TRBJ1-1
TGCGCCAGCAGCTACGGAACGGGACCCACCCCGGGGGACACTGAAGCTTTCTTT
CASSYGTGPTPGDTEAFF
>TRBV25-1|once|TRBD2|TRBJ2-1
TGTGCCAGCAGTGAGCCGGGACTAGCGGCCAATGAGCAGTTCTTC
CASSEPGLAANEQFF
>TRBV15|-|TRBD1|TRBJ2-1
TGTGCCACCAGCAGGAGGACAGGCCAGAGCGATGAGCAGTTCTTC
CATSRRTGQSDEQFF
>TRBV6-2/TRBV6-3|-|-|TRBJ2-1
TGTGCCAGCAGTACCGGGTACGGGGGCAATGAGCAGTTCTTC
CASSTGYGGNEQFF
>TRBV10-3|-|-|TRBJ1-1
TGTGCCATCAGTGAGGGGGTTGCGGGTGAAGCTTTCTTT
CAISEGVAGEAFF
>TRBV9|-|TRBD1|TRBJ1-2
TGTGCCAGCAGCGTTGGACAGGGAAGTGGCTACACCTTC
CASSVGQGSGYTF
>TRBV7-2|once|TRBD1|TRBJ2-7
TGTGCCAGCAGCTCCTCTACAGGGGGGAACTACGAGCAGTACTTC
CASSSSTGGNYEQYF
>TRBV19|-|-|TRBJ1-1
TGTGCCAGTAGTATAGATGGGCAGCCGAACACTGAAGCTTTCTTT
CASSIDGQPNTEAFF
>TRBV5-6|-|TRBD1|TRBJ1-6
TGTGCCAGCAGCTTAACCGGACAGGGAGGGAATTCACCCCTCCACTTT
CASSLTGQGGNSPLHF
>TRBV27|-|TRBD2|TRBJ2-5
TGTGCCAGCAGTTGGGGCGGGAGATTCGGAGAGACCCAGTACTTC
CASSWGGRFGETQYF
>TRBV5-4|-|-|TRBJ1-2
TGTGCCAGCAGCTTGAGACAGACTTATGGCTACACCTTC
CASSLRQTYGYTF
>TRBV11-1|-|TRBD1|TRBJ2-7
TGTGCCAGCAGCCCCATCCGGGACAGGGGGTTCTACGAGCAGTACTTC
CASSPIRDRGFYEQYF
>TRBV6-6|-|TRBD1|TRBJ1-5
TGTGCCAGCAGCGGGACAGGGGGGAATCAGCCCCAGCATTTT
CASSGTGGNQPQHF
>TRBV7-2|once|-|TRBJ1-1
TGTGCCAGCAGCTCACAGGGTGGGTACACTGAAGCTTTCTTT
CASSSQGGYTEAFF
>TRBV12-3/TRBV12-4|-|-|TRBJ2-2
TGTGCCAGCGGTCCGGGGGACACCGGGGAGCTGTTTTTT
CASGPGDTGELFF
>TRBV7-2|-|TRBD2|TRBJ2-1
TGTGCCAGCAGCTTATCCGCGGGGGGGCCTTACAATGAGCAGTTCTTC
CASSLSAGGPYNEQFF